One sample yielded the 20 T cell receptor beta chains listed below, sequenced in a study of post-analysis software for immune sequencing data. Study-level results: Five or six TRBV segments, TRBV5-6, TRBV5-1 and TRBV20-1 among them, were found more frequent in patients than controls.

The TCR beta cDNA libraries carried unique molecular identifiers. From the PCR reads, TCRdb called clonotypes with MiXCR, one entry per CDR3 protein. The sample has over 700,000 distinct CDR3 sequences, roughly 29% seen once. What these receptors recognize is not known. The specimen sequenced was blood. The receptors shown here come from a girl under 18 with multiple sclerosis.

The J gene is TRBJ2-3, the V gene TRBV25-1, with 7 positions matching TRBD2. CDR3 length equals 14 residues. J was trimmed by 4 bases and V by 5 bases; bases with no gene match: 6. In germline, CDR1 is MGHDK, CDR2 SYGVNS. Written as DNA, the CDR3 is TGTGCCAGCAGTTCCCTAGCGGAGCCAGATACGCAGTATTTT. Translated, it gives CASSSLAEPDTQYF.

This clonotype has more than one count but fewer than ten. The J gene is TRBJ1-1, the V gene TRBV5-1; D possibly corresponds to TRBD1 (6 bases). V was clipped by 4 bases and J by 8 bases, with 12 bases between them. CDR1 and CDR2 (germline): SGHRS, YFSETQ. This CDR3 is 12 amino acids long. The CDR3 here is CASSPETGEAFF. In DNA, the CDR3 is TGCGCCAGCAGCCCGGAAACAGGGGAAGCTTTCTTT.

V is TRBV20-1 and J is TRBJ2-7, with TRBD2 matching over 8 bases. The ends lost 6 bases at V and 3 bases at J; junction bases unmatched: 16. The V gene's germline CDR1 is DFQATT and CDR2 SNEGSKA (reference sequence). The CDR3 consists of 16 residues. Written as DNA, the CDR3 is TGCAGTGCCAGGGTAACGGTCGTTAGCGGGGTCTACGAGCAGTACTTC. Protein: CSARVTVVSGVYEQYF.

This clonotype has a handful of counts. The chain recombines TRBV20-1 with TRBJ1-1, with D hard to call. The CDR3 is made up of 12 amino acids. Germline V gene data show CDR1 as DFQATT and CDR2 as SNEGSKA (reference sequence). The V gene lost 3 bases and the J gene lost 0 bases, with 5 bases spanning the gap. CDR3 in amino acids: CSARRMNTEAFF. CDR3 sequence (DNA): TGCAGTGCTAGGAGGATGAACACTGAAGCTTTCTTT.

The chain combines TRBV7-9 with TRBJ2-1; a possible D gene is TRBD1 (6 bases). V was trimmed by 3 bases and J by 5 bases, leaving 14 bases between them. Germline V CDR1 and CDR2: SEHNR, FQNEAQ (reference sequence). This CDR3 has 15 amino acids. The CDR3 coding sequence is TGTGCCAGCAGCTTCATGGGGACAACTGACAATGAGCAGTTCTTC. Protein sequence: CASSFMGTTDNEQFF.

This clonotype has a count of ten or more. The chain combines TRBV20-1 with TRBJ2-7; possible D gene TRBD1, 6 bases. The germline V gene encodes CDR1 DFQATT and CDR2 SNEGSKA (reference sequence). CDR3 length: 11 amino acids. The DNA of the CDR3 is TGCAGCGCCCGACAGGATTACGAGCAGTACTTC. Protein sequence: CSARQDYEQYF.

The V gene is TRBV19, the J gene TRBJ2-7; no definite D call. The V and J ends lost 7 bases and 2 bases respectively, with 15 bases between them. The length of the CDR3 is 14 residues. Germline loops: CDR1 LNHDA, CDR2 SQIVND (reference sequence). The CDR3 DNA reads as TGTGCCAGTACTCCCGGTTTTGGGACCTACGAGCAGTACTTC. It translates to CASTPGFGTYEQYF. Full variable domain (rest looked up from reference TRBV19 and TRBJ2-7): DGGITQSPKYLFRKEGQNVTLSCEQNLNHDAMYWYRQDPGQGLRLIYYSQIVNDFQKGDIAEGYSVSREKKESFPLTVTSAQKNPTAFYLCASTPGFGTYEQYFGPGTRLTVT.

This clonotype came up a few times. The J gene is TRBJ2-5, the V gene TRBV12-3 or TRBV12-4; 10 bases are a match to TRBD2. CDR3 length equals 17 residues. V dropped 2 bases and J dropped 0; count of bases not matched to a gene: 6. The CDR3 region has the DNA TGTGCCAGCAGTTTATTCTTAGCGGGAGGCAACCAAGAGACCCAGTACTTC. Translation: CASSLFLAGGNQETQYF.

This clonotype was seen only a few times. The V call is TRBV7-2, the J call TRBJ1-2; D might be TRBD1 (5 bases). V was shortened by 4 bases and J by 3 bases, with 12 bases between the two germline ends. The CDR3 runs to 14 residues. Germline V gene data show CDR1 as SGHTA and CDR2 as FQGNSA. The CDR3 nucleotides are TGTGCCAGCAGCTGGGGCATCAGGGACTATGGCTACACCTTC. Its protein product is CASSWGIRDYGYTF.

This clonotype has more than one count but fewer than ten. V and J are TRBV5-5 and TRBJ2-7, with D tentatively TRBD2 (5 bases). V was trimmed by 4 bases and J by 3 bases, leaving 17 bases between them. Germline CDR1 and CDR2: SGHKS and YYEKEE (reference sequence). The CDR3 loop spans 15 amino acids. CDR3 amino acids: CASSPPGRGFYEQYF. CDR3 DNA: TGTGCCAGCAGCCCACCAGGTCGGGGATTCTACGAGCAGTACTTC.

The chain uses TRBV4-1 and TRBJ1-1; D unclear. Germline CDR1 MGHRA, CDR2 YSYEKL. V was trimmed by 4 bases and J by 6 bases, leaving 15 bases between them. The CDR3 has 14 residues. DNA of the CDR3: TGCGCCAGCAGCCCGCCCAGGAGGGAACCTGAAGCTTTCTTT. The encoded protein is CASSPPRREPEAFF.

J is TRBJ2-1 and V is TRBV10-1; D possibly uses TRBD1 or TRBD2 (5 bases each). CDR3 size: 17 residues. The germline gives CDR1 WNHNN, CDR2 SYGVQD (reference sequence). V shed 0 bases and J shed 8 bases, with 20 bases lying between them. CDR3 in amino acids: CASSESAGQGAWDEQFF. CDR3 nucleotide sequence: TGCGCCAGCAGTGAGTCTGCAGGTCAGGGAGCTTGGGATGAGCAGTTCTTC.

This chain joins TRBV20-1 and TRBJ2-1; tentatively, D is TRBD2 (6 bases). There are 16 residues in the CDR3. Germline loops: CDR1 DFQATT, CDR2 SNEGSKA (reference sequence). Trimming shortened V by 0 bases and J by 7 bases, and 19 bases separated the two germline ends. This CDR3 is CSARDFLSGWKNEQFF. As DNA, the CDR3 is TGCAGTGCTAGAGATTTTTTAAGCGGGTGGAAGAATGAGCAGTTCTTC.

This clonotype was observed a handful of times. The CDR3 DNA reads as TGTGCCATCAGTGAATTAGGACAGGGCCTCGGAGGCTACACCTTC. Translated, it gives CAISELGQGLGGYTF. The V and J genes are TRBV10-3 and TRBJ1-2; 8 bases line up with TRBD1. The germline gives CDR1 ENHRY, CDR2 SYGVKD. With 3 bases clipped from V and 8 bases from J, the junction kept 11 bases outside the gene matches. The CDR3 loop spans 15 amino acids.

The sample holds one count of this clonotype. At one end the junction does not follow the germline gene, possibly because of a read error. This chain's CDR3 is CVSSRTAQETQYF. The CDR3 DNA sequence: TGTGTCAGCAGCCGGACAGCTCAAGAGACCCAGTACTTC. The chain joins TRBV28 to TRBJ2-5; a weak D match, TRBD1 (6 bases). The CDR3 runs to 13 residues. The germline gives CDR1 MDHEN, CDR2 SYDVKM.

This clonotype was counted a few times. The rearrangement joins TRBV20-1 to TRBJ2-1; 7 nucleotides match TRBD2. This CDR3 is built from 16 residues. After removal of 3 bases from V and 4 bases from J, the junction contained 12 bases not matched to a gene. Germline CDR1 DFQATT, CDR2 SNEGSKA (reference sequence). This CDR3 is CSARSQEREGYNEQFF. CDR3 sequence (DNA): TGCAGTGCTAGGTCCCAAGAGCGGGAAGGATACAATGAGCAGTTCTTC.

This clonotype has just a few counts. The J gene is TRBJ2-7, the V gene TRBV9; D is perhaps TRBD2 (5 bases). CDR3 size: 14 residues. V was shortened by 1 base and J by 2 bases, with 10 bases between the two germline ends. Germline V gives CDR1 SGDLS, CDR2 YYNGEE. The CDR3 bases are TGTGCCAGCAGCGTAAAAGCGGCCACCTACGAGCAGTACTTC. It yields the protein CASSVKAATYEQYF.

The chain is built from TRBV7-9 and TRBJ2-5; 8 bases are shared with TRBD1. Germline V gene sequence: CDR1 SEHNR, CDR2 FQNEAQ (reference sequence). V lost 4 bases, J lost 7 bases, and 5 bases stayed unmatched. CDR3 length: 13 residues. The CDR3 DNA reads TGTGCCAGCAGCTCACAGGGGGTGGTGACCCAGTACTTC. Translating gives CASSSQGVVTQYF.

This clonotype was seen only a few times. V usage is TRBV2 and J usage is TRBJ2-1; D not certain. CDR3 length: 12 amino acids. The V and J ends lost 7 bases and 6 bases respectively, with 10 bases between them. Germline assignment: CDR1 SNHLY and CDR2 FYNNEI. The CDR3 region is CASKGGFNEQFF. The CDR3 region has the DNA TGTGCCAGCAAGGGCGGCTTCAATGAGCAGTTCTTC. Complete variable domain (other parts from reference TRBV2 and TRBJ2-1): EPEVTQTPSHQVTQMGQEVILRCVPISNHLYFYWYRQILGQKVEFLVSFYNNEISEKSEIFDDQFSVERPDGSNFTLKIRSTKLEDSAMYFCASKGGFNEQFFGPGTRLTVL.

This clonotype has only a few counts. The J gene is TRBJ2-6, the V gene TRBV4-3; TRBD2 agrees at 7 bases. Germline V gene sequence: CDR1 LGHNA, CDR2 YSLEER. This CDR3 is built from 18 residues. Trimming at V came to 3 bases and at J to 0 bases, leaving 8 bases not matched to a gene. CDR3 protein: CASSHLGGDSSGANVLTF. DNA of the CDR3: TGCGCCAGCAGCCACCTGGGGGGGGATAGCTCTGGGGCCAACGTCCTGACTTTC.